These 22 T cell receptor beta chains share one sample of origin, sequenced in a study of blood T cell repertoires in COVID-19. Clones were sequenced by immunoSEQ multiplex PCR, and TCRdb holds only the in-frame ones, with some missing. This sample has 300,000 to 350,000 clones; about 90% occur once, and the top ten carry about 4.5%. Sequencing was carried out using PBMCs or T cells enriched from blood (not recorded which). The receptors were gathered from a woman between 18 and 30 years old with acute COVID-19.

This rearrangement joins TRBV28 to TRBJ1-2; D unresolved. Trimming left V 7 bases short and J 4 bases short, with 16 bases between. Germline loops: CDR1 MDHEN, CDR2 SYDVKM. This CDR3 comprises 14 residues. The CDR3: CASTSTAAVYGYTF. CDR3 nucleotides: TGTGCCAGCACCTCCACCGCGGCGGTCTATGGCTACACCTTC.

The chain has TRBV2 and TRBJ2-5; D is unresolved. Germline assignment: CDR1 SNHLY and CDR2 FYNNEI. Between the trimmed V and J ends, which lost 7 bases and 4 bases, there was a span of 10 bases. This CDR3 has 12 amino acids. CDR3 amino acids: CASKAAGETQYF. The CDR3 nucleotides are TGTGCCAGCAAGGCGGCCGGAGAGACCCAGTACTTC.

This sequence joins TRBV28 and TRBJ1-2; 7 bases align to TRBD1. The germline V gene has CDR1 MDHEN and CDR2 SYDVKM. The CDR3 runs to 16 residues. V lost 4 bases and J lost 4; bases outside the gene matches: 12. CDR3 in amino acids: CASSSPQDGQVYGYTF. The CDR3 DNA sequence: TGTGCCAGCAGTTCCCCCCAGGATGGACAGGTCTATGGCTACACCTTC.

The gene calls are TRBV28 and TRBJ2-5; tentatively, D is TRBD2 (7 bases). CDR3 length equals 16 residues. The V end was cut by 4 bases, the J end by 2 bases, with 17 bases between. Looked up from germline, CDR1 is MDHEN and CDR2 is SYDVKM. CDR3 in DNA: TGTGCCAGCAGTTCACCCGGGGGCGGGAGTCAAGAGACCCAGTACTTC. As protein: CASSSPGGGSQETQYF.

The CDR3 protein is CASSRTAYEQYF. DNA of the CDR3: TGTGCCAGCAGCAGAACAGCCTACGAGCAGTACTTC. The chain recombines TRBV28 with TRBJ2-7, with D unresolved. The V end was cut by 6 bases, the J end by 2 bases, with 8 bases between. The CDR3 is 12 amino acids. The germline V gene has CDR1 MDHEN and CDR2 SYDVKM.

The chain uses TRBV7-3 and TRBJ2-1, with D maybe TRBD2 (5 bases). V was cut by 1 base and J by 4 bases, with 11 bases left in between. CDR1 is SGHTA, CDR2 FQGTGA, per germline. The CDR3 extends over 15 amino acids. CDR3 in DNA: TGTGCCAGCAGCTTAATGGCGGGCGGTTACAATGAGCAGTTCTTC. Translating it yields CASSLMAGGYNEQFF.

V usage is TRBV5-1 and J usage is TRBJ2-2; D is perhaps TRBD1 (6 bases). The CDR3 loop spans 15 amino acids. In germline, CDR1 is SGHRS, CDR2 YFSETQ. V lost 0 bases and J lost 2, with 8 bases in between. CDR3 DNA: TGCGCCAGCAGCTTGGACAGGGATAACACCGGGGAGCTGTTTTTT. Translating it yields CASSLDRDNTGELFF.

The rearrangement joins TRBV30 to TRBJ2-3; 8 bases agree with TRBD2. Per the germline V gene, CDR1 is GTSNPN and CDR2 is SVGIG (reference sequence). This CDR3 has 18 amino acids. V gave up 0 bases and J gave up 3 bases; unmatched junction bases: 14. Here the CDR3 DNA reads TGTGCCTGGAGTGTATCCAGGACTAGCCTCGCCGGGACAGATACGCAGTATTTT. Translating gives CAWSVSRTSLAGTDTQYF.

The V and J genes are TRBV28 and TRBJ1-3; maybe TRBD1 (5 bases). Trimming left V 2 bases short and J 8 bases short, with 7 bases between. Germline V lookup: CDR1 MDHEN, CDR2 SYDVKM. The CDR3 is made up of 12 amino acids. CDR3 amino acids: CASSLGAYTIYF. The DNA of the CDR3 is TGTGCCAGCAGTTTAGGGGCCTACACCATATATTTT.

The genes are TRBV5-4 and TRBJ2-1; TRBD1 agrees at 8 bases. This CDR3 is built from 16 residues. Trimming removed 0 bases from V and 6 bases from J; junction bases left unmatched: 8. CDR1 and CDR2 (germline): SGHNT, YYREEE (reference sequence). Here the CDR3 DNA reads TGTGCCAGCAGCTTGGCCTGGACAGGGAAGGTCAATGAGCAGTTCTTC. Protein sequence: CASSLAWTGKVNEQFF.

The chain carries TRBV4-2 and TRBJ2-1; 11 nucleotides agree with TRBD2. Germline V gene lookup returns CDR1 LGHNA and CDR2 YNFKEQ. V was pared by 3 bases and J by 5 bases, with 15 bases of the junction left unmatched. The CDR3 is made up of 19 amino acids. CDR3 nucleotide sequence: TGTGCCAGCAGCCAGAGGGACCTAAAACCGGGACTAGCGGACAATGAGCAGTTCTTC. This encodes CASSQRDLKPGLADNEQFF.

The V call is TRBV5-1, the J call TRBJ2-7; D gene unclear. V was clipped by 4 bases and J by 3 bases, with 11 bases between them. Looked up from germline, CDR1 is SGHRS and CDR2 is YFSETQ. This CDR3 contains 13 residues. The chain's CDR3 is CASSPDTNYEQYF. The DNA for the CDR3 is TGCGCCAGCAGCCCCGACACAAACTACGAGCAGTACTTC. The full variable domain, with the rest looked up from reference TRBV5-1 and TRBJ2-7, is KAGVTQTPRYLIKTRGQQVTLSCSPISGHRSVSWYQQTPGQGLQFLFEYFSETQRNKGNFPGRFSGRQFSNSRSEMNVSTLELGDSALYLCASSPDTNYEQYFGPGTRLTVT.

The V and J genes are TRBV4-2 and TRBJ2-2, with a possible D match to TRBD2 (5 bases). From germline, CDR1 is LGHNA and CDR2 YNFKEQ. The CDR3 consists of 20 residues. V was trimmed by 7 bases and J by 5 bases, leaving 32 bases between them. CDR3 bases: TGTGCCAGCAACCGAGTGGACGGAGACGAGAGAGGGAGAGGAACCGGGGAGCTGTTTTTT. Amino acid sequence: CASNRVDGDERGRGTGELFF.

This clone appeared a single time. The genes are TRBV4-1 and TRBJ2-5, with 7 bases fitting TRBD2. The CDR3 length is 13 residues. Germline-derived CDR1 and CDR2 are MGHRA and YSYEKL. V dropped 4 bases and J dropped 4; count of bases not matched to a gene: 3. The CDR3: CASSLGLVETQYF. The DNA for the CDR3 is TGCGCCAGCAGCCTCGGACTAGTAGAGACCCAGTACTTC.

The rearrangement joins TRBV28 to TRBJ1-5, with 9 bases identical to TRBD1. CDR3 length: 16 residues. The trim removed 6 bases at V and 1 base at J, leaving 7 bases unmatched. Germline CDR1 reads MDHEN; CDR2 reads SYDVKM. The CDR3 spells CASRGTGNMSNQPQHF. In DNA, the CDR3 is TGTGCCAGCAGGGGGACAGGGAATATGAGCAATCAGCCCCAGCATTTT.

The V and J genes are TRBV21-1 and TRBJ1-5; the table's D call of TRBD1 was not tested on the DNA. TRBV21-1 counts as a pseudogene. The CDR3 is 17 residues long. The CDR3 DNA follows: TGTGCCAGCAGCCGAACTTGGGCAGGGGCGTCCGGGCAGCCCCAGCATTTT. Its translation is CASSRTWAGASGQPQHF.

V and J are TRBV6-5 and TRBJ1-2; TRBD1 is a possible D gene (6 bases). Germline values: CDR1 MNHEY, CDR2 SVGAGI. Trimming removed 4 bases from V and 2 bases from J, with 11 bases in between. The CDR3 extends over 14 amino acids. The CDR3: CASSFRGFNYGYTF. In nucleotides, the CDR3 is TGTGCCAGCAGTTTCAGGGGATTCAACTATGGCTACACCTTC.

The chain recombines TRBV28 with TRBJ2-1; no clear D gene. The CDR3 runs to 13 residues. With 5 bases removed from V and 2 bases from J, the gap between germline ends came to 7 bases. Per germline, CDR1 MDHEN and CDR2 SYDVKM. The DNA of the CDR3 is TGTGCCAGCAGTGGGCATACCTACAATGAGCAGTTCTTC. This gives the protein CASSGHTYNEQFF.

The V call is TRBV6-5, the J call TRBJ2-5; 8 nucleotides line up with TRBD2. With V trimmed by 4 bases and J by 1 base, 5 bases remained unmatched. The CDR3 consists of 15 residues. Germline V gene sequence: CDR1 MNHEY, CDR2 SVGAGI. The CDR3 DNA is TGTGCCAGCAGTTCGGGGGGGACGCTCCAAGAGACCCAGTACTTC. Translation gives CASSSGGTLQETQYF.

The CDR3 region has the DNA TGTGCCAGCAGCTTGGATGGCGGGAGGAGCAATGAGCAGTTCTTC. Residues: CASSLDGGRSNEQFF. This chain uses TRBV9 with TRBJ2-1; 8 positions match TRBD2. J gave up 6 bases and V 4 bases, and 9 bases lay outside the gene matches. This CDR3 spans 15 amino acids. Germline V gene data show CDR1 as SGDLS and CDR2 as YYNGEE.

This clone was recorded only once. The chain joins TRBV5-1 to TRBJ2-7; 7 nucleotides line up with TRBD1. The V gene's germline CDR1 is SGHRS and CDR2 YFSETQ. Trimming took 1 base from V and 1 from J; bases not matched to a gene: 5. The CDR3 loop spans 15 amino acids. CDR3 residues: CASSLLETGSYEQYF. CDR3 in DNA: TGCGCCAGCAGCTTGTTGGAGACAGGGTCCTACGAGCAGTACTTC.

The V call is TRBV5-4, the J call TRBJ1-2; TRBD1 matches 8 bases. The CDR3 spans 11 residues. Losses at the gene ends were 1 base for V and 14 bases for J; bases not matched to a gene: 4. The germline gives CDR1 SGHNT, CDR2 YYREEE (reference sequence). The CDR3 protein is CASSLNRGWTF. DNA for the CDR3: TGTGCCAGCAGCTTGAACAGGGGGTGGACCTTC.